A selection of T cell receptor beta chains follows, all from one sample in a study of identifying expanded T cells in peripheral blood. Here immunoSEQ multiplex PCR was the method, and the copy in TCRdb shows in-frame clones only, minus some. The sample lists approximately 75,000 clones; 75% to 90% were seen once. Source material: blood. The receptors originated from a person aged 18 to 70 in good health. Both conserved end residues are trimmed from each CDR3.

j_gene	v_gene	len	CDR3aa
TRBJ1-1	TRBV9	13	ASSSPLAGGTEAF
TRBJ1-4	TRBV27	14	ASSFIRDNGMVKLF
TRBJ2-7	TRBV18	13	ASSPGQVSSYEQY
TRBJ2-7	TRBV5-1	9	ASMGAYEQY
TRBJ2-3	TRBV7-2	13	ASSLAVSGTDTQY
TRBJ1-2	TRBV5-1	13	ASSPSGGQNYGYT
TRBJ1-4	TRBV6-1	11	ASTPGRGEKLF
TRBJ2-7	TRBV28	13	ASTTRSRGSYEQY
TRBJ1-3	TRBV25-1	11	ASSEYDGNTIY
TRBJ1-2	TRBV14	11	ASSLYRNFGYT
TRBJ2-2	TRBV12-5	12	ASIRESVSGELF
TRBJ2-1	TRBV18	11	ASSRDRYNEQF
TRBJ2-7	TRBV7-6	11	ASSLERSYEQY
TRBJ1-2	TRBV5-6	12	ASSLGRVNYGYT
TRBJ2-1	TRBV10-1	13	ASSEGSGGYNEQF
TRBJ2-1	TRBV18	14	ASSPQLGAGYNEQF
TRBJ2-7	TRBV10-3	11	AIRFGGENEQY
TRBJ2-2	TRBV27	14	ASSLSVRGYTGELF
TRBJ2-1	TRBV6-1	8	ASSTGEQF
TRBJ2-7	TRBV5-6	12	ASSLMRGAHEQY
TRBJ2-2	TRBV2	12	ASKMLGDTGELF
TRBJ2-7	TRBV28	13	ASSLSQAYSYEQY
TRBJ2-7	TRBV2	12	ASSEAYRGAEQY
TRBJ1-2	TRBV7-3	11	ASSLLGGVGYT
TRBJ1-2	TRBV6-5	10	ASSYSGLGYT
TRBJ2-7	TRBV16	12	ASSPNGYSYEQY
TRBJ2-7	TRBV29-1	8	SVEWYEQY
TRBJ1-2	TRBV25-1	13	ASSEYGGLESGYT
TRBJ2-5	TRBV18	10	ASSPTEETQY